This T cell receptor beta chain was sequenced for a study of cytomegalovirus exposure and HLA in healthy donors. Broader study findings: Because they were indistinguishable, some V segments, including TRBV6-2 and TRBV6-3, were excluded.

A note on this clone: Its target is not known.

13 Jbeta primers and 60 Vbeta primers were used for the PCR. Source study methods: Later, an analysis found around 77 million unique TCR beta chains, and 9.5 million to 12 million of these were shared. Produced via immunoSEQ multiplex PCR; TCRdb's table is partial and in-frame only. V and J calls and clone size are copied from that table; D and trimming were computed from the DNA. The sample holds some 130,000 clones; approximately 83% are singletons and the top ten take about 3.4%. After removal of 5 bases from V and 3 bases from J, the junction contained 6 bases not matched to a gene. The CDR3 extends over 14 amino acids. Germline CDR1 reads SNHLY; CDR2 reads FYNNEI.

The chain carries TRBV2 and TRBJ1-1; 7 bases align to TRBD1. The clonotype was recovered from a middle-aged man in good health and CMV-seronegative. Sequenced input: PBMCs. The CDR3 is CASSIQGGDTEAFF. DNA of the CDR3: TGTGCCAGCAGTATTCAAGGGGGCGACACTGAAGCTTTCTTT.